This T cell receptor (beta chain) was recovered during a study of memory CD4+ T cells and cytomegalovirus serostatus. Here immunoSEQ multiplex PCR was the method, and the copy in TCRdb shows in-frame clones only, minus some. The sample has tens of thousands of clones; approximately 71% are singletons. The sort gate was single viable CD3+CD4+CD8-CD45RO+ cells for memory CD4+ T cells. This CDR3 is built from 14 residues. Trimming pared 3 bases from V and 4 bases from J, leaving 10 bases between. Input material: memory CD4+ T cells from blood. The receptor was isolated from an adult in good health and CMV-seronegative. This sequence joins TRBV23-1 and TRBJ1-5; D is unclear. TRBV23-1 is an ORF, and what it does is uncertain. The CDR3 DNA reads TGCGCCAGCAGTCAGAAATCCCGGAATCAGCCCCAGCATTTT. Its translation is CASSQKSRNQPQHF.